This T cell receptor (beta chain) is from a study of T cells in Graves' hyperthyroidism and ophthalmopathy. The study's findings and limits: Model-based prediction identified ophthalmopathy a median about 6 months prior to its onset. In blood, most of the thyroid clonotypes expanded above 0.001 were also present.

This clonotype appeared many times. Its antigen is not known. Patients were excluded for uncontrolled infection, other autoimmune disease, pregnancy or lactation. Under 12 ml fresh peripheral blood yielded the PBMCs. TCR beta CDR3 regions were amplified from RNA transcripts. The TCR CDR3 was amplified in a first-round RT-PCR using the HTBI primer set. A single record per CDR3 protein comes from TCRdb applying MiXCR to the multiplex PCR reads. The table shows roughly 570,000 distinct CDR3 sequences, with around a sixth occurring only once. This TCR came from a woman aged 25 to 45 with Graves' hyperthyroidism. The specimen was blood.

The CDR3 spells CASSEPGQGRTEAFF. The DNA for the CDR3 is TGTGCCAGCAGTGAACCTGGACAGGGTAGAACTGAAGCTTTCTTT. The chain combines TRBV6-1 with TRBJ1-1; 8 nucleotides line up with TRBD1. Losses at the gene ends were 2 bases for V and 5 bases for J; bases not matched to a gene: 7. The germline CDR1 and CDR2 sequences are MNHNS and SASEGT. This CDR3 spans 15 amino acids.